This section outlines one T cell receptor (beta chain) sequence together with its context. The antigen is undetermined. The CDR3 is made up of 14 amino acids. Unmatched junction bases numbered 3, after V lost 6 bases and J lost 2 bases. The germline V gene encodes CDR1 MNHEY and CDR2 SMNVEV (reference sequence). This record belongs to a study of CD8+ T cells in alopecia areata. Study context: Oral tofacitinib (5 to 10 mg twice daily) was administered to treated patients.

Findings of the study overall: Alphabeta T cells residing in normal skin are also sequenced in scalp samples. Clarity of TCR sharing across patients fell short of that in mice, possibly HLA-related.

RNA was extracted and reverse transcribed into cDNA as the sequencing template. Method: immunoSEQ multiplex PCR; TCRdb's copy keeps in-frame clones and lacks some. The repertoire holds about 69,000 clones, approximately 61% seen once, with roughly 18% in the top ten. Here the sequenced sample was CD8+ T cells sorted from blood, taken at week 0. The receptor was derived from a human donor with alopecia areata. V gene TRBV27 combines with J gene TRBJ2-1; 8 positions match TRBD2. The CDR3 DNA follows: TGTGCCAGCAGGAGCGGGGGCCCCTACAATGAGCAGTTCTTC. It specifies CASRSGGPYNEQFF.